Presented here are 14 T cell receptor beta chains from one specimen sequenced in a study of technical replicates of blood from a handful of donors. Measured with immunoSEQ multiplex PCR; TCRdb has only the in-frame clones, and not every one. The table has roughly 79,000 clones, 90% to 95% seen once. Sample: T cells isolated from PBMCs. Receptors originate from a human donor in good health. Some clones in this sample may be carry-over from other donors' samples.

This chain connects TRBV4-2 to TRBJ2-4; 7 positions agree with TRBD2. V lost 2 bases to trimming and J lost 2 bases; unmatched junction nucleotides: 6. From germline, CDR1 is LGHNA and CDR2 YNFKEQ. The CDR3 runs 16 residues. The CDR3 DNA sequence: TGTGCCAGCAGCCAAAGTACCGGGACTACCAAAAACATTCAGTACTTC. Translating gives CASSQSTGTTKNIQYF.

The sample holds one count of this clone. The CDR3 region is CASSLLSDLLQPQHF. The CDR3 nucleotides are TGTGCCAGCAGTTTACTGTCTGACTTACTTCAGCCCCAGCATTTT. V gene TRBV28 combines with J gene TRBJ1-5; D is unresolved. V lost 2 bases and J lost 6, with 14 bases in between. Germline loops: CDR1 MDHEN, CDR2 SYDVKM. CDR3 length equals 15 residues.

The chain couples TRBV4-1 to TRBJ2-1; 14 nucleotides line up with TRBD2. Germline V CDR1 and CDR2: MGHRA, YSYEKL. CDR3 length: 19 amino acids. V lost 5 bases and J lost 0; bases outside the gene matches: 9. CDR3 bases: TGCGCCAGCAGCTCCGGGACTAGCGGGAGCCGGTCCTCCTACAATGAGCAGTTCTTC. Amino acid sequence: CASSSGTSGSRSSYNEQFF.

The chain recombines TRBV7-9 with TRBJ2-2, with 8 bases matching TRBD2. J gave up 3 bases and V 5 bases, and 8 bases lay outside the gene matches. From germline, CDR1 is SEHNR and CDR2 FQNEAQ (reference sequence). There are 16 residues in the CDR3. Here the CDR3 DNA reads TGTGCCAGCAGCCCCACTCCACTAGCGGACACCGGGGAGCTGTTTTTT. Its translation is CASSPTPLADTGELFF.

Concerning this clone itself: The junction and the germline gene differ at one end; a read error may be behind it. The chain recombines TRBV6-5 with TRBJ1-2; a possible D gene is TRBD1 (6 bases). The V gene's germline CDR1 is MNHEY and CDR2 SVGAGI. The CDR3 spans 13 residues. CDR3 sequence (DNA): TGTGCCAGCAGCCTCTCACCAGACGTCAGGGGTTACTTC. This translates into CASSLSPDVRGYF.

This clone appeared once. V is TRBV14 and J is TRBJ2-4, with 7 nucleotides matching TRBD1. Per germline, CDR1 SGHDN and CDR2 FVKESK. The CDR3 is made up of 14 amino acids. V lost 2 bases and J lost 9; bases outside the gene matches: 7. As DNA, the CDR3 is TGTGCCAGCAGCCAAAACAGGGGTGGATCCATTCAGTACTTC. As protein: CASSQNRGGSIQYF.

The chain recombines TRBV7-6 with TRBJ1-2; D may be TRBD1 (5 bases). This CDR3 has 14 residues. Looked up from germline, CDR1 is SGHVS and CDR2 is FNYEAQ. V was pared by 1 base and J by 8 bases, with 14 bases between. The CDR3 coding sequence is TGTGCCAGCAGCTTAGTTGGCAGGGCAAAGGGCTACACCTTC. Protein product: CASSLVGRAKGYTF.

The chain combines TRBV18 with TRBJ2-1; D may be TRBD1 (5 bases). The germline V gene encodes CDR1 KGHSH and CDR2 LQKENI. The V end lost 3 bases, the J end lost 6 bases, and 18 bases lay between the germline ends. The length of the CDR3 is 16 residues. CDR3 loop: CASSPPQGGPTNEQFF. The CDR3 nucleotides read TGTGCCAGCTCACCGCCTCAGGGTGGGCCTACCAATGAGCAGTTCTTC.

This clone was found a few times. The CDR3 reads CAWMPFWATAGTEAFF. The CDR3 nucleotides read TGTGCCTGGATGCCCTTTTGGGCCACCGCTGGCACTGAAGCTTTCTTT. The chain has TRBV30 and TRBJ1-1; D not certain. Germline lookup yields CDR1 GTSNPN and CDR2 SVGIG (reference sequence). The CDR3 sequence is 16 residues long. Trimming took off 4 bases at V and 4 bases at J, with 22 bases between the two ends.

CDR3 region: CASTGQGVRGYTF. CDR3 DNA sequence: TGTGCCAGCACGGGACAGGGGGTACGGGGCTACACCTTC. V usage is TRBV2 and J usage is TRBJ1-2; 11 nucleotides match TRBD1. The germline V gene encodes CDR1 SNHLY and CDR2 FYNNEI. The V gene end was trimmed by 7 bases and the J gene end by 8 bases; junction bases not matched to a gene: 6. The CDR3 is 13 residues long.

V and J are TRBV6-5 and TRBJ2-7; TRBD1 agrees at 9 bases. Germline CDR1 MNHEY, CDR2 SVGAGI. The CDR3 is 14 residues long. The junction had 8 bases not matched to a gene; V was cut back by 6 bases and J by 5 bases. The CDR3: CASSSLGQGHEQYF. The CDR3 coding sequence is TGTGCCAGCAGCTCCCTGGGACAGGGCCACGAGCAGTACTTC.

CDR3 sequence reads: CAISERGAQETQYF. CDR3 in DNA: TGTGCCATCAGTGAGCGGGGGGCCCAAGAGACCCAGTACTTC. The rearrangement links TRBV10-3 to TRBJ2-5, with D tentatively TRBD2 (7 bases). The CDR3 loop spans 14 amino acids. V gave up 2 bases and J gave up 1 base, with 8 bases separating them. Germline-derived CDR1 and CDR2 are ENHRY and SYGVKD.

The rearrangement links TRBV4-1 to TRBJ2-1; a weak D match, TRBD2 (6 bases). The length of the CDR3 is 19 residues. Germline lookup yields CDR1 MGHRA and CDR2 YSYEKL. V dropped 3 bases and J dropped 0 bases, with 21 bases sitting between them. The DNA for the CDR3 is TGCGCCAGCAGCCATGGACCCGGGACTCAACTTTACTCCTACAATGAGCAGTTCTTC. This translates into CASSHGPGTQLYSYNEQFF.

This rearrangement joins TRBV19 to TRBJ2-7, with 9 bases lining up with TRBD1. J gave up 5 bases and V 4 bases, and 6 bases lay outside the gene matches. CDR1 and CDR2 (germline): LNHDA, SQIVND (reference sequence). The CDR3 consists of 14 residues. Here the CDR3 reads CASSTRDRVHEQYF. The DNA of the CDR3 is TGTGCCAGTAGTACCCGGGACAGGGTCCACGAGCAGTACTTC.